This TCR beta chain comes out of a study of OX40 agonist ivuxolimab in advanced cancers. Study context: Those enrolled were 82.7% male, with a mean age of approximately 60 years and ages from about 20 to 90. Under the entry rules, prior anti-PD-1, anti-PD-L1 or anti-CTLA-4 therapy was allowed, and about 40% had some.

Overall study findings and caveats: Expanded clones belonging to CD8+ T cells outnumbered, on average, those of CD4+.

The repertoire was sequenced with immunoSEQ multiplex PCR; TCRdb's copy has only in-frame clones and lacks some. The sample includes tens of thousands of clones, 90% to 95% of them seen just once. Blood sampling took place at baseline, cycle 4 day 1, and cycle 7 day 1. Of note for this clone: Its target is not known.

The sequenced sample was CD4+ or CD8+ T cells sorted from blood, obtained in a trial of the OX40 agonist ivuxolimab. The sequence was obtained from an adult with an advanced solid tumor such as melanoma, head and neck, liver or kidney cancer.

CDR3 sequence: CASSYDRDPTEQYF. In nucleotides, the CDR3 is TGTGCCAGCAGTTACGACAGGGATCCTACCGAGCAGTACTTC. The rearrangement links TRBV28 to TRBJ2-7, with 7 bases lining up with TRBD1. J was trimmed by 6 bases and V by 4 bases; bases with no gene match: 9. Germline lookup yields CDR1 MDHEN and CDR2 SYDVKM. The CDR3 loop spans 14 amino acids.